A single sample is the source of the 11 T cell receptor beta chains below, sequenced in a study of immune heterogeneity within non-small cell lung tumors. Each sample used roughly 600 ng of genomic DNA from bulk tumor tissue. Several far-apart biopsies were taken per primary tumor during surgery. Curative surgery was performed on patients who had untreated, newly diagnosed non-small cell lung cancer. TCR beta CDR3 regions came from multiplex PCR with 32 forward V and 13 reverse J primers. MiXCR, run by TCRdb on the multiplex PCR reads, gives a single entry per CDR3 protein. This table has some 2,900 distinct CDR3 sequences, around 40% appearing once. Material for sequencing was lung tumor tissue. The receptors derive from a woman in her 50s with non-small cell lung cancer.

This clonotype occurred once. One junction end does not reproduce the germline sequence, and a read error may be involved. The chain recombines TRBV6-5 with TRBJ2-1; the D gene could be TRBD1 or TRBD2 (6 bases each). Germline loops: CDR1 MNHEY, CDR2 SVGAGI. The CDR3 runs 15 residues. This CDR3 reads CASSSDKPGASEQFF. The CDR3 coding sequence is TGTGCCAGTAGTTCGGACAAGCCGGGGGCGAGTGAGCAGTTCTTC.

By share of the sample, this clonotype is medium-sized. This sequence joins TRBV24-1 and TRBJ2-5; 7 bases line up with TRBD1. The CDR3 totals 15 residues. With V trimmed by 3 bases and J by 1 base, 4 bases remained unmatched. Germline lookup yields CDR1 KGHDR and CDR2 SFDVKD. The CDR3 loop reads CATSDRQGPQETQYF. CDR3 bases: TGTGCCACCAGTGATCGACAGGGTCCCCAAGAGACCCAGTACTTC.

The CDR3 protein is CAWSPGSGPLHF. The DNA for the CDR3 is TGTGCCTGGAGTCCAGGCAGTGGACCCCTCCACTTT. V and J are TRBV30 and TRBJ1-6, with D unclear. The CDR3 covers 12 residues. The V and J ends lost 2 bases and 12 bases respectively, with 11 bases between them. Germline CDR1 and CDR2: GTSNPN and SVGIG (reference sequence).

By share, this clonotype counts as medium-sized. V is TRBV20-1 and J is TRBJ1-4, with 10 bases identical to TRBD1. The CDR3 contains 13 residues. After removal of 5 bases from V and 8 bases from J, the junction contained 5 bases not matched to a gene. Germline lookup yields CDR1 DFQATT and CDR2 SNEGSKA (reference sequence). In nucleotides, the CDR3 is TGCAGTGCTCTCGACAGGGGGCTGGAAAAACTGTTTTTT. This sequence encodes CSALDRGLEKLFF.

The chain uses TRBV6-1 and TRBJ2-1; D is perhaps TRBD1 or TRBD2 (6 bases each). Germline CDR1 and CDR2: MNHNS and SASEGT. This CDR3 region has 15 residues. V was trimmed by 6 bases and J by 9 bases, leaving 21 bases between them. This CDR3 is CASRSDGPGASEQFF. CDR3 coding DNA: TGTGCCAGCAGGTCGGACGGGCCGGGGGCGAGTGAGCAGTTCTTC.

The CDR3 reads CASSQRAGGFPDTQYF. As DNA, the CDR3 is TGTGCCAGCAGCCAAAGAGCGGGAGGGTTCCCAGATACGCAGTATTTT. The rearrangement joins TRBV3-1 to TRBJ2-3; 10 bases are shared with TRBD2. J gave up 4 bases and V 2 bases, and 6 bases lay outside the gene matches. Germline lookup yields CDR1 LGHDT and CDR2 YNNKEL (reference sequence). The CDR3 contains 16 residues.

This clonotype has a single count. The gene calls are TRBV6-1 and TRBJ2-1, with 8 bases lining up with TRBD2. Trimming cost V 4 bases and J 6 bases; bases outside gene matches: 8. Germline V gene lookup returns CDR1 MNHNS and CDR2 SASEGT. This CDR3 region has 15 residues. The CDR3 is CASSAGLARTNEQFF. The CDR3 nucleotides read TGTGCCAGCAGTGCCGGACTAGCCCGGACCAATGAGCAGTTCTTC.

By share, this clonotype counts as medium-sized. V usage is TRBV7-3 and J usage is TRBJ1-6, with unresolved D. With 0 bases removed from V and 9 bases from J, the gap between germline ends came to 9 bases. CDR3 length equals 14 residues. Germline CDR1 is SGHTA and CDR2 is FQGTGA. The chain's CDR3 is CASSLTGSFSPLHF. The DNA for the CDR3 is TGTGCCAGCAGCTTAACGGGCAGCTTTTCACCCCTCCACTTT.

This clonotype is labeled as medium-sized. The chain employs TRBV7-3 and TRBJ2-5, with D possibly being TRBD1 (6 bases). Germline assignment: CDR1 SGHTA and CDR2 FQGTGA. CDR3 size: 14 residues. Trimming removed 2 bases at V and 1 base at J, with 8 bases between. CDR3 DNA: TGTGCCAGCAGCTTAGGACAGCCCCAAGAGACCCAGTACTTC. It translates to CASSLGQPQETQYF.

The V gene is TRBV7-9, the J gene TRBJ2-7; no clear D. Germline CDR1 SEHNR, CDR2 FQNEAQ (reference sequence). Trimming shortened V by 3 bases and J by 7 bases, and 13 bases separated the two germline ends. The CDR3 has 13 residues. CDR3 amino acids: CASSFPSTREQYF. DNA of the CDR3: TGTGCCAGCAGCTTTCCCTCTACGCGAGAGCAGTACTTC.

This rearrangement joins TRBV28 to TRBJ2-1, with D perhaps TRBD2 (6 bases). Trimming removed 10 bases from V and 8 bases from J, with 21 bases in between. The CDR3 is made up of 14 amino acids. Germline V gene sequence: CDR1 MDHEN, CDR2 SYDVKM. CDR3 residues: CATSGTPSGDEQFF. The CDR3 nucleotides are TGTGCCACCTCCGGGACTCCATCAGGAGATGAGCAGTTCTTC.